This TCR beta chain was documented in a study of early T cells in non-severe SARS-CoV-2 infection. Whole-study results and caveats: Matching against VDJdb likely underestimated virus-specific expansions, favoring anti-spike CD8.

A word on this clonotype: As yet, its antigen is unknown.

TCRdb ran MiXCR on the 5' RACE reads and lists one entry per CDR3 protein. The table shows around 33,000 distinct CDR3 sequences, with less than 8% occurring only once. This CDR3 is 15 amino acids long. With 0 bases clipped from V and 6 bases from J, the junction kept 5 bases outside the gene matches. CDR1 is SGHTA and CDR2 is FQGNSA in the germline V gene. This TCR was sampled from an adult who was a healthcare worker with PCR-confirmed SARS-CoV-2 infection or an uninfected control (not recorded which). Sequences were obtained from whole blood. The genes are TRBV7-2 and TRBJ1-1; 9 positions agree with TRBD1. Here the CDR3 DNA reads TGTGCCAGCAGCTTAGCGGGACAGGGAGAATCTGAAGCTTTCTTT. Its translation: CASSLAGQGESEAFF. The full variable domain, with the rest looked up from reference TRBV7-2 and TRBJ1-1, is GAGVSQSPSNKVTEKGKDVELRCDPISGHTALYWYRQSLGQGLEFLIYFQGNSAPDKSGLPSDRFSAERTGGSVSTLTIQRTQQEDSAVYLCASSLAGQGESEAFFGQGTRLTVV.